This entry features one T cell receptor (beta chain) sequence. The antigen remains unidentified. PCR was performed using 60 Vbeta and 13 Jbeta primers. Assay: immunoSEQ multiplex PCR; the TCRdb copy retains only in-frame clones and omits some. The table shows 60,000 to 70,000 clones, with more than 75% occurring only once. This entry belongs to a study of cytomegalovirus exposure and HLA in healthy donors. Trimming shortened V by 6 bases and J by 9 bases, and 12 bases separated the two germline ends. Germline V gene lookup returns CDR1 LNHDA and CDR2 SQIVND (reference sequence). This CDR3 is built from 12 residues. Findings and limits, study-wide: Most subjects had HLA-A and HLA-B alleles reportedly predicted accurately by TCR beta sequences. In a later analysis, common viral pathogens appeared linked to several of the most significant clusters. CMV serostatus alone was available as immune exposure information. An Asian-associated ancestry cluster reportedly showed fewer N-insertions than the approximately 690-donor mean in a later analysis.

Material: PBMCs. The clonotype was recovered from a young man in good health and CMV-seropositive. The rearrangement uses TRBV19 and TRBJ1-5, with D unclear. CDR3 DNA sequence: TGTGCCAGTAGCGGGGTCCAAGGGCCCCAGCATTTT. Protein: CASSGVQGPQHF.